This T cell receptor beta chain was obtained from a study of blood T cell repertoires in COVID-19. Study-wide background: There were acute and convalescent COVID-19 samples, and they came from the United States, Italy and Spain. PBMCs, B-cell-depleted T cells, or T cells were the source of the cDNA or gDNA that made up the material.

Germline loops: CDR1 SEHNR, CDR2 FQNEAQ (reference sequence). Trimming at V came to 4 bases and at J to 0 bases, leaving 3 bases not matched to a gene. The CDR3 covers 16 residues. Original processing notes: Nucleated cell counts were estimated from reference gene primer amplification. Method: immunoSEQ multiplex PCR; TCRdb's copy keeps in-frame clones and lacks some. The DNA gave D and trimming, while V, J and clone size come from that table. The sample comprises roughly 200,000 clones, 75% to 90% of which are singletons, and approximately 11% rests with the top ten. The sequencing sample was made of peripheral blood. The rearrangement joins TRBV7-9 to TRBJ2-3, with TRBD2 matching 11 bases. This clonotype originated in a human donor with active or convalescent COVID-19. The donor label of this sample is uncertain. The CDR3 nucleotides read TGTGCCAGCAGCTCGGGACTAGCGGCTAGCACAGATACGCAGTATTTT. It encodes CASSSGLAASTDTQYF.